This T cell receptor beta chain is drawn from a study of early T cells in non-severe SARS-CoV-2 infection. Study background: Sequencing used unsorted whole-blood bulk RNA, so chains lack pairing.

This clonotype was observed many times. This CDR3 has 13 amino acids. CDR1 and CDR2 from the germline V gene are KGHSH and LQKENI. Trimming pared 6 bases from V and 3 bases from J, leaving 11 bases between. Unique molecular identifiers were affixed to single, distinct cDNA molecules. TCRdb analysed the 5' RACE reads with MiXCR anew, one entry per CDR3 protein. The table includes roughly 46,000 distinct CDR3 sequences, roughly a tenth detected once. V and J are TRBV18 and TRBJ1-1, with D perhaps TRBD1 (5 bases). This TCR was recovered from an adult who was a healthcare worker with PCR-confirmed SARS-CoV-2 infection or an uninfected control (not recorded which). This material consisted of whole blood, taken at baseline. This chain's CDR3 is CASSAREDTEAFF. The CDR3 nucleotides are TGTGCCAGCTCGGCCAGGGAGGACACTGAAGCTTTCTTT.